The present TCR beta chain was sequenced within a study of T cells in Graves' hyperthyroidism and ophthalmopathy. Amplified TCR beta CDR3 regions came from RNA transcripts. The HTBI primer set served for first-round RT-PCR of the TCR CDR3. TCRdb recomputed calls from the multiplex PCR reads with MiXCR, one row per CDR3 protein. The sample holds 500,000 to 750,000 distinct CDR3 sequences, more than 15% seen once. The CDR3 consists of 14 residues. V shed 5 bases, J shed 7 bases, and the junction held 5 bases outside the gene matches. This TCR derives from a woman between 25 and 40 years old with Graves' hyperthyroidism. The specimen was blood. The gene calls are TRBV12-3 or TRBV12-4 and TRBJ1-4; 9 bases line up with TRBD1. The CDR3 DNA follows: TGTGCCAGCAGTCCCGGGACAGGGACTGAAAAACTGTTTTTT. It specifies CASSPGTGTEKLFF.